Only a few counts were recorded for the clone carrying this T cell receptor beta chain. Its antigen is not identified. Expressed TCRB transcripts were sequenced because the isolated RNA had all been reverse transcribed beforehand. Approximately 3.6 million reads was the average for naive, central memory and regulatory T cell samples. Assay: immunoSEQ multiplex PCR; the TCRdb copy retains only in-frame clones and omits some. The sample records nearly 350,000 clones, around 9.7% being singletons. This entry belongs to a study of beta chain features in type 1 diabetes. Study conclusions and caveats: There was a moderate but significant shortening of TCRB CDR3s in all four CD4+ subsets of Type 1 diabetes patients. The study found fewer insertions and more deletions at VDJ junctions in type 1 diabetes patients. Whether TCRB rearrangement is influenced by HLA type went unresolved here. A possible short-template PCR bias applies equally to patients and controls.

J gave up 1 base and V 6 bases, and 3 bases lay outside the gene matches. Germline V gene data show CDR1 as MNHEY and CDR2 as SVGAGI. CDR3 length: 14 amino acids. The receptor was derived from a man aged 25-45 years with type 1 diabetes. The rearrangement joins TRBV6-5 to TRBJ2-5; 9 bases line up with TRBD2. The sequenced sample consisted of central memory CD4+ T cells from blood. CDR3 coding DNA: TGTGCCAGCAGCCTAGCGGGGCCCCAAGAGACCCAGTACTTC. Protein: CASSLAGPQETQYF.